The rows below give T cell receptor beta chains drawn from one sample of a study of CD4 T cells in relation to SARS-CoV-2 and coronaviruses. Sequencing used immunoSEQ multiplex PCR; TCRdb keeps in-frame clones, though not all of them. This sample has 60,000 or so clones, with about 95% found just once. Material for sequencing was naive CD4+ T cells from PBMCs. Source of these receptors: a human donor in good health. The CDR3 runs from the conserved cysteine through the conserved F or W. Each record gives: CDR3 protein, CDR3 DNA, D gene, clone size, J gene, CDR3 length, V gene. The D gene is left open where the match is weak. Part of the rows lack a size; the others show once, few, many or a class for expanded clones.

cdr3_aa: CASSVQGRAGELFF
cdr3_nt: TGTGCCAGCAGTGTCCAGGGGCGTGCCGGGGAGCTGTTTTTT
d_call: -
clone_size: once
j_call: TRBJ2-2
cdr3_length: 14
v_call: TRBV28

cdr3_aa: CASSPGGRGLSYGYTF
cdr3_nt: TGTGCCAGCAGCCCTGGCGGAAGGGGGTTATCTTATGGCTACACCTTC
d_call: -
clone_size: once
j_call: TRBJ1-2
cdr3_length: 16
v_call: TRBV28

cdr3_aa: CATSDSYEQYF
cdr3_nt: TGTGCCACCAGTGATTCGTACGAGCAGTACTTC
d_call: -
clone_size: -
j_call: TRBJ2-7
cdr3_length: 11
v_call: TRBV24-1

cdr3_aa: CASSLDSTGASGRSTDTQYF
cdr3_nt: TGTGCCAGCAGCTTAGACAGTACTGGGGCTAGCGGGAGGAGCACAGATACGCAGTATTTT
d_call: TRBD2
clone_size: -
j_call: TRBJ2-3
cdr3_length: 20
v_call: TRBV7-8

cdr3_aa: CASRPTGLVYGYTF
cdr3_nt: TGTGCCAGTAGACCGACAGGGCTCGTCTATGGCTACACCTTC
d_call: TRBD1
clone_size: -
j_call: TRBJ1-2
cdr3_length: 14
v_call: TRBV19

cdr3_aa: CASSLQGNYGYTF
cdr3_nt: TGTGCCAGCAGTTTACAGGGGAACTATGGCTACACCTTC
d_call: TRBD1
clone_size: once
j_call: TRBJ1-2
cdr3_length: 13
v_call: TRBV25-1

cdr3_aa: CASSDRTGGRTEAFF
cdr3_nt: TGTGCCAGCAGTGATCGAACAGGGGGCAGGACTGAAGCTTTCTTT
d_call: TRBD1
clone_size: -
j_call: TRBJ1-1
cdr3_length: 15
v_call: TRBV6-1

cdr3_aa: CAIRTALVTDTQYF
cdr3_nt: TGTGCCATCCGAACAGCCTTGGTCACAGATACGCAGTATTTT
d_call: -
clone_size: -
j_call: TRBJ2-3
cdr3_length: 14
v_call: TRBV10-3

cdr3_aa: CASSLIPGQKGYTF
cdr3_nt: TGTGCCAGCAGCTTAATTCCCGGACAGAAGGGCTACACCTTC
d_call: -
clone_size: -
j_call: TRBJ1-2
cdr3_length: 14
v_call: TRBV7-3

cdr3_aa: CASSLVGTSGSDTQYF
cdr3_nt: TGCGCCAGCAGCCTCGTTGGGACTAGCGGGAGCGATACGCAGTATTTT
d_call: TRBD2
clone_size: few
j_call: TRBJ2-3
cdr3_length: 16
v_call: TRBV4-1

cdr3_aa: CASSRTGGTYEQYF
cdr3_nt: TGTGCCAGCAGCAGGACAGGGGGAACCTACGAGCAGTACTTC
d_call: TRBD1
clone_size: -
j_call: TRBJ2-7
cdr3_length: 14
v_call: TRBV7-2

cdr3_aa: CASSYGGELRTYEQYF
cdr3_nt: TGTGCCAGCAGTTACGGGGGGGAGCTTCGGACCTACGAGCAGTACTTC
d_call: TRBD2
clone_size: -
j_call: TRBJ2-7
cdr3_length: 16
v_call: TRBV6-6

cdr3_aa: CASSSSGAGGGEQYF
cdr3_nt: TGTGCCAGCAGTTCCTCGGGAGCGGGAGGGGGCGAGCAGTACTTC
d_call: TRBD2
clone_size: once
j_call: TRBJ2-7
cdr3_length: 15
v_call: TRBV28

cdr3_aa: CASSRQMNTEAFF
cdr3_nt: TGTGCCAGCAGCCGACAGATGAACACTGAAGCTTTCTTT
d_call: -
clone_size: few
j_call: TRBJ1-1
cdr3_length: 13
v_call: TRBV6-6

cdr3_aa: CASSRDRLAGVHNEQFF
cdr3_nt: TGTGCCAGCAGCCGCGACCGACTAGCGGGGGTGCACAATGAGCAGTTCTTC
d_call: TRBD2
clone_size: -
j_call: TRBJ2-1
cdr3_length: 17
v_call: TRBV28

cdr3_aa: CASSQGAQQPQHF
cdr3_nt: TGTGCCAGCAGTCAGGGGGCACAGCAGCCCCAGCATTTT
d_call: TRBD1
clone_size: once
j_call: TRBJ1-5
cdr3_length: 13
v_call: TRBV28

cdr3_aa: CASSWRRGANQPQHF
cdr3_nt: TGTGCCAGCAGTTGGAGGAGGGGGGCGAATCAGCCCCAGCATTTT
d_call: -
clone_size: -
j_call: TRBJ1-5
cdr3_length: 15
v_call: TRBV27

cdr3_aa: CSVGYPGAGNTIYF
cdr3_nt: TGCAGCGTTGGATACCCAGGGGCGGGTAACACCATATATTTT
d_call: -
clone_size: -
j_call: TRBJ1-3
cdr3_length: 14
v_call: TRBV29-1

cdr3_aa: CASSQPREGPPGRNEQFF
cdr3_nt: TGCGCCAGCAGCCAACCGCGGGAGGGCCCTCCGGGGAGGAATGAGCAGTTCTTC
d_call: TRBD2
clone_size: -
j_call: TRBJ2-1
cdr3_length: 18
v_call: TRBV4-1

cdr3_aa: CASSEGTGGLVYGYTF
cdr3_nt: TGTGCCAGCAGCGAAGGGACAGGGGGCTTAGTCTATGGCTACACCTTC
d_call: TRBD1
clone_size: -
j_call: TRBJ1-2
cdr3_length: 16
v_call: TRBV9

cdr3_aa: CASTRASGRVGETQYF
cdr3_nt: TGTGCCAGCACGCGGGCTAGCGGGAGGGTAGGAGAGACCCAGTACTTC
d_call: TRBD2
clone_size: once
j_call: TRBJ2-5
cdr3_length: 16
v_call: TRBV2

cdr3_aa: CASSQEGLAGGPQSETQYF
cdr3_nt: TGCGCCAGCAGCCAAGAAGGCCTAGCGGGAGGGCCTCAGTCAGAGACCCAGTACTTC
d_call: TRBD2
clone_size: -
j_call: TRBJ2-5
cdr3_length: 19
v_call: TRBV4-1

cdr3_aa: CASSLGQRLTGDTEAFF
cdr3_nt: TGTGCCAGCAGCTTGGGTCAGCGTCTTACCGGGGACACTGAAGCTTTCTTT
d_call: -
clone_size: once
j_call: TRBJ1-1
cdr3_length: 17
v_call: TRBV5-4

cdr3_aa: CAWQGRNTEAFF
cdr3_nt: TGTGCCTGGCAAGGAAGGAACACTGAAGCTTTCTTT
d_call: -
clone_size: -
j_call: TRBJ1-1
cdr3_length: 12
v_call: TRBV30

cdr3_aa: CASSPRGIRPEAFF
cdr3_nt: TGTGCCAGCAGCCCCCGGGGCATCAGGCCTGAAGCTTTCTTT
d_call: -
clone_size: -
j_call: TRBJ1-1
cdr3_length: 14
v_call: TRBV27

cdr3_aa: CASAREWGPYGYTF
cdr3_nt: TGTGCCAGCGCCAGAGAATGGGGTCCGTATGGCTACACCTTC
d_call: -
clone_size: -
j_call: TRBJ1-2
cdr3_length: 14
v_call: TRBV6-5

cdr3_aa: CASSLVGVASGELFF
cdr3_nt: TGTGCCAGCAGCTTAGTAGGGGTTGCGAGCGGGGAGCTGTTTTTT
d_call: -
clone_size: -
j_call: TRBJ2-2
cdr3_length: 15
v_call: TRBV11-2

cdr3_aa: CASTQTGGSYNSPLHF
cdr3_nt: TGTGCCAGTACCCAGACAGGGGGATCCTATAATTCACCCCTCCACTTT
d_call: TRBD1
clone_size: -
j_call: TRBJ1-6
cdr3_length: 16
v_call: TRBV19

cdr3_aa: CASSEGWTGQETQYF
cdr3_nt: TGTGCCAGCAGCGAGGGGTGGACAGGACAAGAGACCCAGTACTTC
d_call: TRBD1
clone_size: -
j_call: TRBJ2-5
cdr3_length: 15
v_call: TRBV11-3

cdr3_aa: CASSGAPPRETQYF
cdr3_nt: TGTGCCAGCAGCGGGGCCCCGCCCCGGGAGACCCAGTACTTC
d_call: -
clone_size: -
j_call: TRBJ2-5
cdr3_length: 14
v_call: TRBV11-2

cdr3_aa: CASSTRRSGDNTGELFF
cdr3_nt: TGTGCCAGCAGCACCCGACGGAGCGGGGATAACACCGGGGAGCTGTTTTTT
d_call: TRBD2
clone_size: -
j_call: TRBJ2-2
cdr3_length: 17
v_call: TRBV13

cdr3_aa: CAISERGRGSSYNEQFF
cdr3_nt: TGTGCCATCAGTGAAAGGGGGCGGGGGAGCTCCTACAATGAGCAGTTCTTC
d_call: -
clone_size: -
j_call: TRBJ2-1
cdr3_length: 17
v_call: TRBV10-3

cdr3_aa: CASAPVRNSPLHF
cdr3_nt: TGTGCCAGCGCCCCAGTGCGTAATTCACCCCTCCACTTT
d_call: -
clone_size: -
j_call: TRBJ1-6
cdr3_length: 13
v_call: TRBV27

cdr3_aa: CASSLGSAWNRYNEQFF
cdr3_nt: TGTGCCAGTAGTTTAGGTTCGGCGTGGAACAGGTACAATGAGCAGTTCTTC
d_call: -
clone_size: -
j_call: TRBJ2-1
cdr3_length: 17
v_call: TRBV19

cdr3_aa: CASSLGVIMNTEAFF
cdr3_nt: TGCGCCAGCAGCTTGGGGGTCATAATGAACACTGAAGCTTTCTTT
d_call: -
clone_size: -
j_call: TRBJ1-1
cdr3_length: 15
v_call: TRBV5-1

cdr3_aa: CASSSSPGTGLHEQYF
cdr3_nt: TGTGCCAGCAGCTCCTCCCCAGGGACAGGGTTACACGAGCAGTACTTC
d_call: TRBD1
clone_size: -
j_call: TRBJ2-7
cdr3_length: 16
v_call: TRBV7-2

cdr3_aa: CASSRSGQPAKNIQYF
cdr3_nt: TGCGCCAGCAGTCGATCGGGACAGCCAGCCAAAAACATTCAGTACTTC
d_call: TRBD1
clone_size: -
j_call: TRBJ2-4
cdr3_length: 16
v_call: TRBV23-1

cdr3_aa: CASSEGQGAFYEQYF
cdr3_nt: TGTGCCAGCAGTGAAGGACAGGGGGCTTTCTACGAGCAGTACTTC
d_call: TRBD1
clone_size: few
j_call: TRBJ2-7
cdr3_length: 15
v_call: TRBV6-1

cdr3_aa: CASTGTGGWKLFF
cdr3_nt: TGTGCCAGCACCGGGACAGGGGGTTGGAAACTGTTTTTT
d_call: TRBD1
clone_size: once
j_call: TRBJ1-4
cdr3_length: 13
v_call: TRBV2

cdr3_aa: CASSSGSSYNEQFF
cdr3_nt: TGTGCCAGTAGTAGTGGTAGCTCCTACAATGAGCAGTTCTTC
d_call: -
clone_size: -
j_call: TRBJ2-1
cdr3_length: 14
v_call: TRBV19

cdr3_aa: CASSGTAAGANVLTF
cdr3_nt: TGTGCCAGCAGTGGGACAGCCGCTGGGGCCAACGTCCTGACTTTC
d_call: TRBD1
clone_size: -
j_call: TRBJ2-6
cdr3_length: 15
v_call: TRBV27

cdr3_aa: CASSYSPLSYEQYF
cdr3_nt: TGTGCCAGCAGTTACAGCCCCCTCTCCTACGAGCAGTACTTC
d_call: -
clone_size: -
j_call: TRBJ2-7
cdr3_length: 14
v_call: TRBV28

cdr3_aa: CASSLTGRGGSFRQYF
cdr3_nt: TGTGCCAGCAGTTTAACTGGCAGGGGGGGGAGTTTTAGGCAGTACTTC
d_call: -
clone_size: -
j_call: TRBJ2-7
cdr3_length: 16
v_call: TRBV27

cdr3_aa: CASSFYRANYGYTF
cdr3_nt: TGTGCCAGCAGTTTTTACAGGGCTAACTATGGCTACACCTTC
d_call: -
clone_size: -
j_call: TRBJ1-2
cdr3_length: 14
v_call: TRBV28

cdr3_aa: CASSVGAGVVDTQYF
cdr3_nt: TGTGCCAGCAGCGTAGGAGCGGGAGTAGTAGATACGCAGTATTTT
d_call: TRBD2
clone_size: -
j_call: TRBJ2-3
cdr3_length: 15
v_call: TRBV9

cdr3_aa: CATSDLKGVNSYNEQFF
cdr3_nt: TGTGCCACCAGTGATTTGAAAGGGGTAAACTCCTACAATGAGCAGTTCTTC
d_call: -
clone_size: -
j_call: TRBJ2-1
cdr3_length: 17
v_call: TRBV24-1

cdr3_aa: CASSFLEGAASEQFF
cdr3_nt: TGTGCCAGCAGCTTTTTAGAGGGGGCCGCCAGTGAGCAGTTCTTC
d_call: TRBD1
clone_size: -
j_call: TRBJ2-1
cdr3_length: 15
v_call: TRBV7-2

cdr3_aa: CASSFGSLDTQYF
cdr3_nt: TGTGCCAGCAGCTTTGGTAGTTTGGATACGCAGTATTTT
d_call: -
clone_size: -
j_call: TRBJ2-3
cdr3_length: 13
v_call: TRBV5-6

cdr3_aa: CASRPSRAKNEQFF
cdr3_nt: TGTGCCAGCAGGCCCAGCCGGGCGAAGAATGAGCAGTTCTTC
d_call: -
clone_size: -
j_call: TRBJ2-1
cdr3_length: 14
v_call: TRBV6-5

cdr3_aa: CATSDEGGRAGELFF
cdr3_nt: TGTGCCACCAGTGATGAGGGAGGTAGGGCCGGGGAGCTGTTTTTT
d_call: -
clone_size: -
j_call: TRBJ2-2
cdr3_length: 15
v_call: TRBV24-1

cdr3_aa: CASSKQRVGSGADTQYF
cdr3_nt: TGTGCCAGCAGCAAACAAAGGGTTGGTAGCGGTGCGGATACGCAGTATTTT
d_call: -
clone_size: once
j_call: TRBJ2-3
cdr3_length: 17
v_call: TRBV7-3

cdr3_aa: CASSQGPPAGKSKNIQYF
cdr3_nt: TGCGCCAGCAGCCAAGGCCCGCCAGCGGGCAAGTCCAAAAACATTCAGTACTTC
d_call: -
clone_size: -
j_call: TRBJ2-4
cdr3_length: 18
v_call: TRBV4-1

cdr3_aa: CASTKPAGSPNTGELFF
cdr3_nt: TGTGCCAGTACCAAACCCGCGGGAAGCCCGAACACCGGGGAGCTGTTTTTT
d_call: -
clone_size: -
j_call: TRBJ2-2
cdr3_length: 17
v_call: TRBV19

cdr3_aa: CASSLQENTEAFF
cdr3_nt: TGTGCCAGCAGTTTACAGGAGAACACTGAAGCTTTCTTT
d_call: -
clone_size: -
j_call: TRBJ1-1
cdr3_length: 13
v_call: TRBV7-2

cdr3_aa: CATTSQTGELFF
cdr3_nt: TGTGCCACCACCTCGCAAACCGGGGAGCTGTTTTTT
d_call: -
clone_size: -
j_call: TRBJ2-2
cdr3_length: 12
v_call: TRBV24-1

cdr3_aa: CASSQTWTARAGELFF
cdr3_nt: TGCGCCAGCAGCCAAACCTGGACTGCGAGGGCCGGGGAGCTGTTTTTT
d_call: -
clone_size: -
j_call: TRBJ2-2
cdr3_length: 16
v_call: TRBV4-1

cdr3_aa: CASRGGTSGSGNEQFF
cdr3_nt: TGCGCCAGCAGGGGAGGTACTAGCGGGAGTGGGAATGAGCAGTTCTTC
d_call: TRBD2
clone_size: -
j_call: TRBJ2-1
cdr3_length: 16
v_call: TRBV5-1

cdr3_aa: CATSRDRSGTSGSETQYF
cdr3_nt: TGTGCCACCAGCAGAGACCGCTCTGGGACTAGCGGGAGTGAGACCCAGTACTTC
d_call: TRBD2
clone_size: -
j_call: TRBJ2-5
cdr3_length: 18
v_call: TRBV15

cdr3_aa: CASSLTRGYGTDTQYF
cdr3_nt: TGTGCCAGCAGCTTAACTAGAGGATATGGCACAGATACGCAGTATTTT
d_call: -
clone_size: -
j_call: TRBJ2-3
cdr3_length: 16
v_call: TRBV11-2

cdr3_aa: CASRLPGLAETGELFF
cdr3_nt: TGTGCCAGCAGATTACCGGGACTAGCCGAAACCGGGGAGCTGTTTTTT
d_call: TRBD2
clone_size: -
j_call: TRBJ2-2
cdr3_length: 16
v_call: TRBV7-9